The source of this TCR beta chain is a study of blood T cell repertoires in COVID-19. This CDR3 comprises 14 residues. In germline, CDR1 is LNHNV, CDR2 YYDKDF (reference sequence). V lost 4 bases and J 7 bases, leaving 11 bases between the germline ends. The protocol was immunoSEQ multiplex PCR, while the TCRdb copy is restricted to in-frame clones and leaves out a portion. The sample shows about 340,000 clones, approximately 89% of them seen only once. V gene TRBV15 combines with J gene TRBJ1-6; D gene ambiguous. The sample comprised peripheral blood. This clonotype was obtained from a woman aged 18 to 35 who had recovered from COVID-19. The CDR3 region has the DNA TGTGCCACCAGCATACGAGGGAACAATTCACCCCTCCACTTT. The encoded protein is CATSIRGNNSPLHF.